Below are 14 T cell receptor beta chains sequenced from a single sample in a study of multiple sclerosis patients with progressive multifocal leukoencephalopathy. Assay used: immunoSEQ multiplex PCR; TCRdb lists only in-frame clones, some missing. Of approximately 28,000 clones in the sample, roughly 87% were seen once. Time point reported: time of PML onset. Sequenced material: PBMCs, taken from a patient treated with natalizumab. The receptors come from a middle-aged woman with progressive multifocal leukoencephalopathy.

This clone was seen only once. This chain joins TRBV4-2 and TRBJ2-1; 7 nucleotides line up with TRBD2. Germline loops: CDR1 LGHNA, CDR2 YNFKEQ. The CDR3 is made up of 15 amino acids. The trim removed 1 base at V and 3 bases at J, leaving 3 bases unmatched. CDR3 residues: CASSQGSGNYNEQFF. The CDR3 DNA reads as TGTGCCAGCAGCCAAGGGAGCGGGAACTACAATGAGCAGTTCTTC.

The rearrangement joins TRBV30 to TRBJ1-6; D possibly corresponds to TRBD1 (6 bases). This CDR3 comprises 15 residues. Trimming removed 5 bases at V and 10 bases at J, with 21 bases between. Germline V lookup: CDR1 GTSNPN, CDR2 SVGIG (reference sequence). CDR3 amino acids: CAWEARHQRGSPLHF. CDR3 sequence (DNA): TGTGCCTGGGAGGCGAGACACCAAAGGGGGTCACCCCTCCACTTT.

The gene calls are TRBV9 and TRBJ2-7; 12 bases line up with TRBD2. V was pared by 3 bases and J by 4 bases, with 5 bases of the junction left unmatched. Germline-derived CDR1 and CDR2 are SGDLS and YYNGEE. CDR3 length: 15 amino acids. CDR3 sequence reads: CASSAGTSGLYEQYF. As DNA, the CDR3 is TGTGCCAGCAGCGCCGGGACTAGCGGGTTATACGAGCAGTACTTC.

V usage is TRBV6-6 and J usage is TRBJ1-1, with unresolved D. In germline, CDR1 is MNHNY, CDR2 SVGAGI (reference sequence). The CDR3 loop spans 14 amino acids. The germline V and J ends were trimmed by 5 bases and 7 bases, with 17 bases remaining between them. CDR3 bases: TGTGCCAGCAGTACCCCCTTGAATGCTCTTGAAGCTTTCTTT. This sequence encodes CASSTPLNALEAFF.

The V call is TRBV6-1, the J call TRBJ2-7; D is undetermined. Germline values: CDR1 MNHNS, CDR2 SASEGT. With 1 base removed from V and 2 bases from J, the gap between germline ends came to 9 bases. This CDR3 is 14 amino acids long. CDR3 DNA: TGTGCCAGCAGTGAAGTTCCACAGACCTACGAGCAGTACTTC. Translating it yields CASSEVPQTYEQYF.

V is TRBV28 and J is TRBJ2-7; no reliable D call. CDR3 length: 14 amino acids. Germline CDR1 and CDR2: MDHEN and SYDVKM. V lost 5 bases, J lost 2 bases, and 13 bases lay in between. The CDR3 coding sequence is TGTGCCAGCAGTACCTCGGGTCAGGCCTACGAGCAGTACTTC. It is translated as CASSTSGQAYEQYF.

This CDR3 is CASRPETGNQPQHF. CDR3 sequence (DNA): TGTGCCAGCAGGCCCGAGACAGGCAATCAGCCCCAGCATTTT. V gene TRBV6-5 combines with J gene TRBJ1-5; TRBD1 might be the D (5 bases). Trimming removed 6 bases at V and 2 bases at J, with 11 bases between. This CDR3 is built from 14 residues. Germline V gene data show CDR1 as MNHEY and CDR2 as SVGAGI.

J is TRBJ2-6 and V is TRBV4-3; D not certain. V gave up 0 bases and J gave up 0 bases, with 6 bases separating them. The CDR3 loop spans 16 amino acids. In germline, CDR1 is LGHNA, CDR2 YSLEER. Here the CDR3 reads CASSQETGSGANVLTF. The CDR3 bases are TGCGCCAGCAGCCAAGAAACGGGCTCTGGGGCCAACGTCCTGACTTTC.

The chain recombines TRBV7-6 with TRBJ2-7, with TRBD1 matching 8 bases. CDR1 and CDR2 (germline): SGHVS, FNYEAQ. The length of the CDR3 is 14 residues. Losses at the gene ends were 5 bases for V and 4 bases for J; bases not matched to a gene: 7. Here the CDR3 DNA reads TGTGCCAGCAGCCCCGGGCAGGGGGCGTACGAGCAGTACTTC. It codes for CASSPGQGAYEQYF.

The chain links TRBV5-1 to TRBJ2-1, with D tentatively TRBD1 (5 bases). V was cut by 4 bases and J by 7 bases, with 21 bases left in between. The germline gives CDR1 SGHRS, CDR2 YFSETQ. CDR3 length: 16 residues. CDR3 sequence reads: CASSLGALLGNNEQFF. DNA for the CDR3: TGCGCCAGCAGCCTAGGGGCTTTACTGGGTAATAATGAGCAGTTCTTC. The variable domain in full, with the rest retrieved from reference TRBV5-1 and TRBJ2-1, is KAGVTQTPRYLIKTRGQQVTLSCSPISGHRSVSWYQQTPGQGLQFLFEYFSETQRNKGNFPGRFSGRQFSNSRSEMNVSTLELGDSALYLCASSLGALLGNNEQFFGPGTRLTVL.

The CDR3 here is CASYFARSSSYEQYF. In nucleotides, the CDR3 is TGTGCCAGCTATTTTGCCAGGAGTAGTAGTTACGAGCAGTACTTC. This rearrangement joins TRBV6-1 to TRBJ2-7; D gene ambiguous. The germline V gene encodes CDR1 MNHNS and CDR2 SASEGT. V lost 8 bases and J lost 4, with 21 bases in between. The CDR3 has 15 amino acids.

The sample holds a few counts of this clone. This rearrangement joins TRBV5-8 to TRBJ1-2; a weak D match, TRBD1 (6 bases). This CDR3 has 16 residues. Germline V gives CDR1 SGHTS, CDR2 YDEGEE. V shed 0 bases and J shed 5 bases, with 17 bases lying between them. Here the CDR3 DNA reads TGTGCCAGCAGCTTGGCTTATACGGGACATGCATATGGCTACACCTTC. This gives the protein CASSLAYTGHAYGYTF.

The chain recombines TRBV28 with TRBJ2-3; D uncertain. Germline CDR1 is MDHEN and CDR2 is SYDVKM. This CDR3 contains 13 residues. V lost 3 bases and J 0 bases, leaving 4 bases between the germline ends. In DNA form, the CDR3 reads TGTGCCAGCAGTTTCCTTAGCACAGATACGCAGTATTTT. Translating gives CASSFLSTDTQYF.

The chain joins TRBV7-2 to TRBJ2-1; D may be TRBD1 (5 bases). CDR1 and CDR2 (germline): SGHTA, FQGNSA. V was trimmed by 5 bases and J by 10 bases, leaving 21 bases between them. This CDR3 has 15 amino acids. For the CDR3, the DNA is TGTGCCAGCAGCCGGACGAGACTGGGGTCAGGGGAGCAGTTCTTC. It specifies CASSRTRLGSGEQFF. Filled out from reference TRBV7-2 and TRBJ2-1, the complete variable domain reads GAGVSQSPSNKVTEKGKDVELRCDPISGHTALYWYRQSLGQGLEFLIYFQGNSAPDKSGLPSDRFSAERTGGSVSTLTIQRTQQEDSAVYLCASSRTRLGSGEQFFGPGTRLTVL.